The text below deals with one TCR beta chain. The antigen remains undetermined. Produced via immunoSEQ multiplex PCR; TCRdb's table is partial and in-frame only. The sample contains some 53,000 clones, about nine tenths of which appear only once. Trimming removed 5 bases from V and 8 bases from J, with 10 bases in between. This CDR3 contains 12 residues. In germline, CDR1 is MNHNS, CDR2 SASEGT. This entry belongs to a study of PD-1 blockade in classical Hodgkin lymphoma. Overall study results and limits: At C4D1, TCR diversity had climbed significantly for CD4+ cells, though not for CD8+ cells.

The time point is: cycle 4 day 1 (C4D1), after 5 to 7 weeks of nivolumab. Brentuximab vedotin exposure varied among the patients, all of whom had relapsed after autologous stem cell transplantation. The patients, who had relapsed/refractory classical Hodgkin lymphoma, achieved best responses of complete response, partial response or progressive disease. The receptor was isolated from a human donor with classical Hodgkin lymphoma. The rearrangement uses TRBV6-1 and TRBJ2-4; TRBD1 is a possible D gene (5 bases). Sequencing was performed on peripheral blood mononuclear cells (PBMCs), taken before the fourth cycle of nivolumab. The CDR3 DNA reads TGTGCCAGCAGTTCCCTAGGGGACATTCAGTACTTC. Amino acids: CASSSLGDIQYF.